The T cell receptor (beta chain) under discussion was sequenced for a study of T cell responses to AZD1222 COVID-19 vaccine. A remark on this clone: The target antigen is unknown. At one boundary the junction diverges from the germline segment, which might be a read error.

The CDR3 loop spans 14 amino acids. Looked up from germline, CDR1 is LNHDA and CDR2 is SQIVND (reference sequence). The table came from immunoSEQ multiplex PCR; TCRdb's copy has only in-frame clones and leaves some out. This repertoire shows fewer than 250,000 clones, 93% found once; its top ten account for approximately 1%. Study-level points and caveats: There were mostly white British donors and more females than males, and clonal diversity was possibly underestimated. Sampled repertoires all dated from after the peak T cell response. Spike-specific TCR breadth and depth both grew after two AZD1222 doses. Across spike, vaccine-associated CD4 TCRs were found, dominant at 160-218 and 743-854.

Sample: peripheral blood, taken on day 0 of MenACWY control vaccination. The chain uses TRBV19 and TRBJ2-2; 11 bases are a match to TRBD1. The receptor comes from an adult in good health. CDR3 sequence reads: CACRGQGVSGELFF. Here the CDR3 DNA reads TGTGCCTGTAGGGGACAGGGGGTCTCCGGGGAGCTGTTTTTT.